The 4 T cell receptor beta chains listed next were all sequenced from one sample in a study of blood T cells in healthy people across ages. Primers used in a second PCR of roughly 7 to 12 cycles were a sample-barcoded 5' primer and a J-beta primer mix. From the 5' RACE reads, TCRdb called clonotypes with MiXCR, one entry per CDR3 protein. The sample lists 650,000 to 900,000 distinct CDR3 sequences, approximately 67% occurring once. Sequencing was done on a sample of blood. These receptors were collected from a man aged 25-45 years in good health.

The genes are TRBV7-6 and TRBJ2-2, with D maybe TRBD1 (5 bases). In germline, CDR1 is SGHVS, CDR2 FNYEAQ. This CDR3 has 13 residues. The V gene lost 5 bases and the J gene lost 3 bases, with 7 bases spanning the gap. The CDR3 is CASSDSDTGELFF. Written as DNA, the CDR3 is TGTGCCAGCAGCGACAGCGACACCGGGGAGCTGTTTTTT.

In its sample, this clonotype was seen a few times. As DNA, the CDR3 is TGTGCCAGCAGCCAAGATCGGGACACTGAAGCTTTCTTT. Amino acids: CASSQDRDTEAFF. The genes are TRBV4-2 and TRBJ1-1; the D is unclear. Looked up from germline, CDR1 is LGHNA and CDR2 is YNFKEQ. This CDR3 contains 13 residues. Trimming removed 0 bases from V and 3 bases from J, with 5 bases in between.

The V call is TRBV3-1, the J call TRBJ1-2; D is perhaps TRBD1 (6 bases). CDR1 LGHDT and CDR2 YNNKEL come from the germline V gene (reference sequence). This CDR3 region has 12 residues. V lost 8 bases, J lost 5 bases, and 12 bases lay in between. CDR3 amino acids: CASSDSQYGYTF. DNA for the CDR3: TGTGCCAGCTCGGACAGCCAATATGGCTACACCTTC.

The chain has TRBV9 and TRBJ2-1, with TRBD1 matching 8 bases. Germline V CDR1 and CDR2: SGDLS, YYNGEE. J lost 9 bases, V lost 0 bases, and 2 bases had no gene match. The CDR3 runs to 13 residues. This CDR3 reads CASSVAGGGEQFF. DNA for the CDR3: TGTGCCAGCAGCGTAGCAGGGGGCGGTGAGCAGTTCTTC.